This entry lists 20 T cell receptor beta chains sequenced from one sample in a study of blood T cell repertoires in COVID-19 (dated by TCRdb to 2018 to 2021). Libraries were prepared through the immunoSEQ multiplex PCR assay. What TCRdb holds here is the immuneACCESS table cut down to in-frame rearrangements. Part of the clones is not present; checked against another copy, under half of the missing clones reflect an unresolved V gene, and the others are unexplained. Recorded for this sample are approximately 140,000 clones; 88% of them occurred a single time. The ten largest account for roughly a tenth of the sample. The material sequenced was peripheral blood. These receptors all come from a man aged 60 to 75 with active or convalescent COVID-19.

The CDR3 protein is CASSLVQGTGELFF. CDR3 bases: TGTGCCAGCAGTTTGGTACAGGGGACCGGGGAGCTGTTTTTT. The V call is TRBV28, the J call TRBJ2-2, with TRBD1 matching over 7 bases. This CDR3 comprises 14 residues. Looked up from germline, CDR1 is MDHEN and CDR2 is SYDVKM. Trimming at V came to 3 bases and at J to 5 bases, leaving 3 bases not matched to a gene.

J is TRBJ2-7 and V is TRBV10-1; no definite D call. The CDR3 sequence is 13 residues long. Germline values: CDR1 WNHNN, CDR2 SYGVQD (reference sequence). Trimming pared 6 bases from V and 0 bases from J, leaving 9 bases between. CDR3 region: CASRAISSYEQYF. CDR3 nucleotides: TGCGCCAGCAGGGCCATCAGCTCCTACGAGCAGTACTTC.

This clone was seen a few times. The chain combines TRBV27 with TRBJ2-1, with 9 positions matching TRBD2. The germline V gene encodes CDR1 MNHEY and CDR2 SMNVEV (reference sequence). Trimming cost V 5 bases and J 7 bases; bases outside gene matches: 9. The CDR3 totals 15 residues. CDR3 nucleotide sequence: TGTGCCAGCAGTACCAATAGCGGGAGAGGTAATGAGCAGTTCTTC. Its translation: CASSTNSGRGNEQFF.

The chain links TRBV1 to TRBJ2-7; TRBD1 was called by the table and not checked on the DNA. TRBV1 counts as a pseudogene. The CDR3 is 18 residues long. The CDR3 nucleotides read TGCACCAGCAGCCAAGCGCTTACAAGTAGGACAGGGTCCTACGAGCAGTACTTC. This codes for CTSSQALTSRTGSYEQYF.

The CDR3 DNA reads TGTGCCAGCAGCGGGGACAGGAACACTGAAGCTTTCTTT. As protein: CASSGDRNTEAFF. The chain carries TRBV6-5 and TRBJ1-1; 7 bases are shared with TRBD1. Germline V lookup: CDR1 MNHEY, CDR2 SVGAGI. There are 13 residues in the CDR3. Trimming took 6 bases from V and 1 from J; bases not matched to a gene: 2.

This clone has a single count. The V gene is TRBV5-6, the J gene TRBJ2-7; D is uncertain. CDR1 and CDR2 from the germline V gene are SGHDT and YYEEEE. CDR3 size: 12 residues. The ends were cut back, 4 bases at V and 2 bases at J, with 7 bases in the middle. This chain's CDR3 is CASSLRTYEQYF. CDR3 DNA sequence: TGTGCCAGCAGCCTGAGGACCTACGAGCAGTACTTC.

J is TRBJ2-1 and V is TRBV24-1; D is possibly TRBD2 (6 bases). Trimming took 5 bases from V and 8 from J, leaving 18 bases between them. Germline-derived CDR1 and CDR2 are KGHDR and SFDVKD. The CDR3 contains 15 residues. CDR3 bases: TGTGCCACCAGTGTAGGCGGAGGGAGTCGCGATGAGCAGTTCTTC. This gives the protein CATSVGGGSRDEQFF.

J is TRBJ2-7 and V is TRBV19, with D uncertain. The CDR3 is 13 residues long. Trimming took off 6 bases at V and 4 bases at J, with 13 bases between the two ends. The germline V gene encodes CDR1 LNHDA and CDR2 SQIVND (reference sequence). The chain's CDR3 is CASSPNVGYEQYF. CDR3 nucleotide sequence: TGTGCCAGTAGCCCAAACGTCGGGTACGAGCAGTACTTC.

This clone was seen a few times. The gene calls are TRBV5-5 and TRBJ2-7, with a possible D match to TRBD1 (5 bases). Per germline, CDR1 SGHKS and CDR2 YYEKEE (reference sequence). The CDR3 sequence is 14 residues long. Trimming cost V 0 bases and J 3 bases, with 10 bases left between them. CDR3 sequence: CASSLEVRVYEQYF. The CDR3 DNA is TGTGCCAGCAGCTTGGAGGTCAGGGTCTACGAGCAGTACTTC.

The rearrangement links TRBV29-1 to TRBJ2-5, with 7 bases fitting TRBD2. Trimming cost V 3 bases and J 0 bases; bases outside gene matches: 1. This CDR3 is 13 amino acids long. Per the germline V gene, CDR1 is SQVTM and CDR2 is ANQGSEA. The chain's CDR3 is CSVDGGNQETQYF. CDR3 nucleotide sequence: TGCAGCGTTGACGGGGGGAACCAAGAGACCCAGTACTTC.

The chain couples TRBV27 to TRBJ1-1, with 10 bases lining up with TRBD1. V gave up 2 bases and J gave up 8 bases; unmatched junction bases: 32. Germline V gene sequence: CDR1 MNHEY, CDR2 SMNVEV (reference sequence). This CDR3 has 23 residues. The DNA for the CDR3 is TGTGCCAGCAGTTTAGGAAGGGGTAGAACCATGGTGGTCGGGACAGGGGTAACGGGAGAAGCTTTCTTT. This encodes CASSLGRGRTMVVGTGVTGEAFF.

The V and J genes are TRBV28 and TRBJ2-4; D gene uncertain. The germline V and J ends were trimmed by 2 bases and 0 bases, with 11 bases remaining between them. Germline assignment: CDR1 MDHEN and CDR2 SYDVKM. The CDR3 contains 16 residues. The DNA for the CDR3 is TGTGCCAGCAGTTTAGATCCGCAACTAGCCAAAAACATTCAGTACTTC. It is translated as CASSLDPQLAKNIQYF.

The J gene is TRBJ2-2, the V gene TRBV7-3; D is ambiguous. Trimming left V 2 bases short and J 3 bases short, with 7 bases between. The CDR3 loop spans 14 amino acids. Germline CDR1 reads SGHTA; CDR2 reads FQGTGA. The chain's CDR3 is CASSLARDTGELFF. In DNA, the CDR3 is TGTGCCAGCAGCTTAGCTAGAGACACCGGGGAGCTGTTTTTT.

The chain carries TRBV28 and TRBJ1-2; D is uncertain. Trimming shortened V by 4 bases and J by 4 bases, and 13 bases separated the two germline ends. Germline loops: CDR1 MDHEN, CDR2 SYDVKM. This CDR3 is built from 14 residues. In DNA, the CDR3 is TGTGCCAGCAGTTCGGCAACAGAAGCCTATGGCTACACCTTC. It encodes CASSSATEAYGYTF.

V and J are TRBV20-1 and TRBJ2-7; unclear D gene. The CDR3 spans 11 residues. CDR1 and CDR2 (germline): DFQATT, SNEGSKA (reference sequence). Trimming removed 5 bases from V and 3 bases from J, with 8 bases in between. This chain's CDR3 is CSAGPSYEQYF. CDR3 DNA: TGCAGTGCTGGCCCTAGCTACGAGCAGTACTTC.

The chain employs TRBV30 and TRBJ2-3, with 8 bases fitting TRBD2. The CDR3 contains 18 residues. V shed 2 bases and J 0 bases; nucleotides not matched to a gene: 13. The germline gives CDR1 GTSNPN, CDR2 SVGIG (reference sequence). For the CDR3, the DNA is TGTGCCTGGAGTCCCCGCCCGGGACTAGGGGGAAGCACAGATACGCAGTATTTT. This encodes CAWSPRPGLGGSTDTQYF. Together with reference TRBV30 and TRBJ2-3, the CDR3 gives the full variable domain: SQTIHQWPATLVQPVGSPLSLECTVEGTSNPNLYWYRQAAGRGLQLLFYSVGIGQISSEVPQNLSASRPQDRQFILSSKKLLLSDSGFYLCAWSPRPGLGGSTDTQYFGPGTRLTVL.

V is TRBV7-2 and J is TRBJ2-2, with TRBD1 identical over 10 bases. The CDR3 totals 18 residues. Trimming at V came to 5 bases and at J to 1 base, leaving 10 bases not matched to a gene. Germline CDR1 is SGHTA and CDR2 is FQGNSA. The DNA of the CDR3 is TGTGCCAGCAGCCGGTTACAAGGGACAGGGGTGAACACCGGGGAGCTGTTTTTT. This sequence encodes CASSRLQGTGVNTGELFF. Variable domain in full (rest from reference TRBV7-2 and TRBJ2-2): GAGVSQSPSNKVTEKGKDVELRCDPISGHTALYWYRQSLGQGLEFLIYFQGNSAPDKSGLPSDRFSAERTGGSVSTLTIQRTQQEDSAVYLCASSRLQGTGVNTGELFFGEGSRLTVL.

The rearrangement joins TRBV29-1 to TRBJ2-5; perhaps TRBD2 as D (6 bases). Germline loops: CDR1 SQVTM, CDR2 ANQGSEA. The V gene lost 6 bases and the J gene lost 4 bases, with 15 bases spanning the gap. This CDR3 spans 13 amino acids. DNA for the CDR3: TGCAGCGTCCCTCCGGGGGAAAGAGAGACCCAGTACTTC. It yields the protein CSVPPGERETQYF.

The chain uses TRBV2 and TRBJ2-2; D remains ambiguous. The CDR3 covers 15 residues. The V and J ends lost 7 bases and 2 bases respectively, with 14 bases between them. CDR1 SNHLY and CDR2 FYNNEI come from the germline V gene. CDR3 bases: TGTGCCAGCAAGAACGGCGGAGCAAACACCGGGGAGCTGTTTTTT. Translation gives CASKNGGANTGELFF.

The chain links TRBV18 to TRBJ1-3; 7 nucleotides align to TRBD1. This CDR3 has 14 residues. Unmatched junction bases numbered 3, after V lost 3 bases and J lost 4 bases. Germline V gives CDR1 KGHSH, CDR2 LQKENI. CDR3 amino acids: CASSPQGDGNTIYF. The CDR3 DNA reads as TGTGCCAGCTCACCCCAGGGGGACGGAAACACCATATATTTT.